This T cell receptor (beta chain) was captured in a study of shared clonotypes between healthy human individuals. Study context: The plates for each donor numbered three CD4 naive, three CD4 memory, two CD8 naive and one CD8 memory.

Germline CDR1 is MNHEY and CDR2 is SVGAGI. V lost 0 bases and J lost 4, with 14 bases in between. The CDR3 sequence is 16 residues long. Over several immunoSEQ plates, each subset's genomic DNA was distributed in even portions. TCRdb keeps only in-frame clones here, not all; method: immunoSEQ multiplex PCR. The table lists around 1,900,000 clones, approximately 92% of them singletons, with roughly 1.7% in the top ten. Study-level findings and limits: A few donors had 5% to 6% of their naive CD4 clonotypes in common. Among non-shared clonotypes, generation probabilities were lower than among those shared by all four donors.

The table lists this clone with a count of one. What it binds is not known. This sample also contains other DNA sequences that code for the same CDR3. CD45RO-negative, CCR7-positively selected cells formed the naive CD8 fraction, excluding terminally differentiated effector memory CD45RA+ cells. The sequence came from a man aged 18 to 30 in good health. Some clones in this sample may be carry-over from other donors' samples. The material sequenced was naive CD8+ T cells from PBMCs. The chain recombines TRBV6-5 with TRBJ2-3; a possible D gene is TRBD2 (6 bases). CDR3 residues: CASSYSSGEVADTQYF. CDR3 in DNA: TGTGCCAGCAGTTACTCGTCTGGGGAGGTAGCAGATACGCAGTATTTT.